Listed below are T cell receptor beta chains from one sample, sequenced in a study of blood T cell repertoires in COVID-19. Only in-frame clones appear in the TCRdb table, and some are missing; sequencing was by immunoSEQ multiplex PCR. The sample carries 150,000 to 200,000 clones, around 84% recorded once. The specimen was peripheral blood. Receptors were obtained from a woman in her seventies with COVID-19, enrolled during active disease. The CDR3 runs from the conserved cysteine through the conserved F or W. D genes are given only for firm matches. Where a row states a size, it is once, few, many or the class of an expanded clone; other rows omit it.

clone size | CDR3 length | D gene | J gene | V gene | CDR3 protein | CDR3 DNA
NA | 12 | TRBD1 | TRBJ1-2 | TRBV30 | CAHGGQSYGYTF | TGTGCTCATGGGGGACAGTCCTATGGCTACACCTTC
few | 14 | NA | TRBJ1-5 | TRBV30 | CAWSGRGIHQPQHF | TGTGCCTGGAGTGGGCGGGGGATACATCAGCCCCAGCATTTT
NA | 13 | NA | TRBJ1-5 | TRBV27 | CASSLAFDRPQHF | TGTGCCAGCAGTTTAGCGTTCGATAGGCCCCAGCATTTT
NA | 14 | NA | TRBJ1-2 | TRBV28 | CAISWGGGAYGYTF | TGTGCCATCAGTTGGGGTGGGGGCGCCTATGGCTACACCTTC
NA | 14 | NA | TRBJ1-1 | TRBV5-6 | CASSFLTGGAGAFF | TGTGCCAGCAGCTTCCTCACCGGAGGAGCCGGAGCTTTCTTT
once | 15 | NA | TRBJ2-1 | TRBV10-3 | CAISPGGGPVNEQFF | TGTGCCATCAGTCCAGGCGGGGGCCCCGTGAATGAGCAGTTCTTC
NA | 17 | NA | TRBJ1-6 | TRBV11-1 | CASSLAKSQGSRSPLHF | TGTGCCAGCAGCTTAGCAAAGTCGCAGGGATCGCGGTCACCCCTCCACTTT
NA | 14 | TRBD1 | TRBJ1-2 | TRBV11-2 | CASSYGQGVGGYTF | TGTGCCAGCAGTTACGGACAGGGCGTAGGTGGCTACACCTTC
NA | 15 | NA | TRBJ1-3 | TRBV19 | CASTISQYSGNTIYF | TGTGCCAGTACTATCTCCCAGTACTCTGGAAACACCATATATTTT
NA | 16 | NA | TRBJ1-3 | TRBV4-1 | CASSQGRASSGNTIYF | TGCGCCAGCAGCCAAGGCAGGGCCTCCTCTGGAAACACCATATATTTT
NA | 16 | NA | TRBJ1-6 | TRBV5-4 | CASSFFRETYNSPLHF | TGTGCCAGCAGCTTCTTCAGGGAAACCTATAATTCACCCCTCCACTTT
NA | 15 | NA | TRBJ2-1 | TRBV7-3 | CASSSTGFPYNEQFF | TGTGCCAGCAGCTCCACAGGGTTTCCCTACAATGAGCAGTTCTTC
NA | 13 | NA | TRBJ1-5 | TRBV15 | CATSRAFNQPQHF | TGTGCCACCAGCAGAGCTTTCAATCAGCCCCAGCATTTT
NA | 13 | TRBD1 | TRBJ1-1 | TRBV19 | CASSQQGRTEAFF | TGTGCCAGTAGTCAACAGGGGAGAACTGAAGCTTTCTTT
NA | 14 | TRBD1 | TRBJ2-7 | TRBV7-2 | CASSPRTGGYEQYF | TGTGCCAGCAGCCCGCGGACAGGTGGTTACGAGCAGTACTTC
few | 13 | NA | TRBJ1-6 | TRBV25-1 | CASSHGVDSPLHF | TGTGCCAGCAGTCACGGGGTGGATTCACCCCTCCACTTT
few | 13 | NA | TRBJ1-2 | TRBV14 | CASSHSGLYGYTF | TGTGCCAGCAGCCATTCAGGGCTCTATGGCTACACCTTC
NA | 12 | NA | TRBJ2-1 | TRBV7-2 | CASSRLVPEQFF | TGTGCCAGCAGCCGACTAGTCCCTGAGCAGTTCTTC
NA | 15 | NA | TRBJ1-6 | TRBV28 | CASSFRGSYNSPLHF | TGTGCCAGCAGTTTCCGGGGTTCCTATAATTCACCCCTCCACTTT
NA | 15 | NA | TRBJ2-5 | TRBV7-7 | CASSLYHRHGETQYF | TGTGCTAGCAGCTTATACCACAGGCATGGCGAGACCCAGTACTTC
few | 13 | NA | TRBJ1-1 | TRBV28 | CASSLGRNRWTFF | TGTGCCAGCAGTTTAGGCCGGAACAGGTGGACTTTCTTT
NA | 14 | NA | TRBJ1-1 | TRBV7-9 | CASSSRTANTEAFF | TGTGCCAGCAGCTCTAGGACAGCGAACACTGAAGCTTTCTTT
NA | 18 | TRBD1 | TRBJ2-3 | TRBV7-8 | CASSLDRELGRSTDTQYF | TGTGCCAGCAGCCTCGACAGGGAGTTGGGTCGTTCCACAGATACGCAGTATTTT
NA | 14 | NA | TRBJ2-4 | TRBV7-8 | CASSFNRGGNIQYF | TGTGCCAGCAGCTTTAACAGGGGAGGAAACATTCAGTACTTC
NA | 13 | NA | TRBJ1-1 | TRBV2 | CASSEAGPTEAFF | TGTGCCAGCAGTGAAGCGGGCCCCACTGAAGCTTTCTTT
NA | 14 | NA | TRBJ2-7 | TRBV28 | CASSLADRSYEQYF | TGTGCCAGCAGTTTAGCGGATCGCTCCTACGAGCAGTACTTC
few | 14 | TRBD1 | TRBJ2-1 | TRBV30 | CAWSEVRGRNEQFF | TGTGCCTGGAGTGAAGTGAGGGGGCGCAATGAGCAGTTCTTC